This T cell receptor (beta chain) derives from a study of blood T cells in healthy people across ages. The second PCR ran 7 to 11 cycles with a sample-barcoded 5' primer and J-beta primers. Via MiXCR, TCRdb re-called the 5' RACE reads, giving one row per CDR3 protein. The data contain about 640,000 distinct CDR3 sequences, approximately 40% of them seen just once; the ten biggest clones take up approximately 29%. This clonotype was recorded a few times. This TCR was sampled from a man aged 80 or over in good health. The sequenced material came from blood.

In DNA, the CDR3 is TGCGCCAGCAGCCAAGATGTAGCGGTCCAAAACATTCAGTACTTC. Translated, it gives CASSQDVAVQNIQYF. The chain recombines TRBV4-3 with TRBJ2-4; D is possibly TRBD2 (6 bases). Germline values: CDR1 LGHNA, CDR2 YSLEER. The CDR3 spans 15 residues. Trimming left V 0 bases short and J 5 bases short, with 11 bases between.